Below, 17 T cell receptor beta chains from the same sample are listed, as sequenced in a study of blood T cell repertoires in COVID-19. Sequencing was performed with immunoSEQ multiplex PCR; in TCRdb, only in-frame clones are kept and a portion is missing. This sample has 200,000 or so clones; roughly four fifths occur once, and the top ten carry approximately 2.9%. Sequenced sample: peripheral blood. Receptor source: a woman younger than 45 who had recovered from COVID-19.

In its sample, this clone was seen once. The chain combines TRBV5-6 with TRBJ1-5, with D unresolved. Germline V gives CDR1 SGHDT, CDR2 YYEEEE. Trimming took 4 bases from V and 7 from J, leaving 18 bases between them. CDR3 length: 15 residues. The CDR3 spells CASSGPGLENQPQHF. The CDR3 DNA follows: TGTGCCAGCAGCGGGCCTGGATTAGAGAACCAGCCCCAGCATTTT.

The chain uses TRBV7-2 and TRBJ2-3, with 7 bases identical to TRBD1. Germline trimming cut 4 bases from V and 2 bases from J; bases unmatched to any gene: 6. This CDR3 comprises 15 residues. CDR1 and CDR2 from the germline V gene are SGHTA and FQGNSA. The CDR3 sequence is CASSSGQDSTDTQYF. The CDR3 DNA reads TGTGCCAGCAGCTCAGGACAGGATTCCACAGATACGCAGTATTTT.

This clone was seen only a few times. The chain is built from TRBV5-1 and TRBJ1-3, with D uncertain. Trimming stripped 0 bases from V and 7 bases from J, with 8 bases between. CDR1 SGHRS and CDR2 YFSETQ come from the germline V gene. The CDR3 runs to 13 residues. CDR3 loop: CASSLGLRNTIYF. The CDR3 DNA follows: TGCGCCAGCAGCTTGGGGCTGAGGAACACCATATATTTT.

V gene TRBV5-4 combines with J gene TRBJ2-3; the D is unclear. The CDR3 runs 12 residues. Germline loops: CDR1 SGHNT, CDR2 YYREEE (reference sequence). The V and J ends lost 3 bases and 4 bases respectively, with 6 bases between them. CDR3 sequence: CASSSRPDTQYF. Written as DNA, the CDR3 is TGTGCCAGCAGCTCGAGGCCAGATACGCAGTATTTT.

The V call is TRBV7-3, the J call TRBJ1-2; weak D call: TRBD1 (6 bases). Trimming took off 5 bases at V and 2 bases at J, with 9 bases between the two ends. Germline V lookup: CDR1 SGHTA, CDR2 FQGTGA. The CDR3 has 13 amino acids. The chain's CDR3 is CASSPGQNYGYTF. CDR3 DNA sequence: TGTGCCAGCAGCCCGGGACAAAACTATGGCTACACCTTC.

The gene calls are TRBV19 and TRBJ1-2; TRBD1 might be the D (6 bases). This CDR3 region has 16 residues. Per germline, CDR1 LNHDA and CDR2 SQIVND (reference sequence). V lost 5 bases and J lost 2, with 18 bases in between. For the CDR3, the DNA is TGTGCCAGTAGTGCGGACAGCCCTGCACTAAACTATGGCTACACCTTC. Protein sequence: CASSADSPALNYGYTF. The full variable domain, completed using reference TRBV19 and TRBJ1-2, is DGGITQSPKYLFRKEGQNVTLSCEQNLNHDAMYWYRQDPGQGLRLIYYSQIVNDFQKGDIAEGYSVSREKKESFPLTVTSAQKNPTAFYLCASSADSPALNYGYTFGSGTRLTVV.

Note on this clone: The junction does not match germline at one end; this may be a read error. V usage is TRBV13 and J usage is TRBJ2-1, with 9 bases identical to TRBD1. The CDR3 length is 11 residues. Germline V CDR1 and CDR2: PRHDT, FYEKMQ (reference sequence). The CDR3 sequence: CASSAQGALVF. In DNA form, the CDR3 reads TGTGCCAGCAGCGCACAGGGGGCCCTGGTCTTC.

This chain uses TRBV7-9 with TRBJ2-7, with 13 bases matching TRBD2. Germline V gene data show CDR1 as SEHNR and CDR2 as FQNEAQ (reference sequence). Losses at the gene ends were 5 bases for V and 1 base for J; bases not matched to a gene: 5. The length of the CDR3 is 16 residues. The CDR3 sequence is CASSPGLAGHSYEQYF. For the CDR3, the DNA is TGTGCCAGCAGCCCGGGACTAGCGGGACATTCCTACGAGCAGTACTTC.

The chain uses TRBV29-1 and TRBJ2-1, with 10 bases aligning to TRBD2. The germline V gene has CDR1 SQVTM and CDR2 ANQGSEA. J lost 8 bases, V lost 6 bases, and 4 bases had no gene match. The CDR3 sequence is 12 residues long. The CDR3 nucleotides are TGCAGCGTAGCGGGGGGGTGGGATGAGCAGTTCTTC. It yields the protein CSVAGGWDEQFF.

The genes are TRBV5-1 and TRBJ1-4; TRBD1 is a possible D gene (5 bases). V was clipped by 2 bases and J by 5 bases, with 10 bases between them. Germline loops: CDR1 SGHRS, CDR2 YFSETQ. The CDR3 extends over 14 amino acids. The CDR3 loop is CASSFQGSNEKLFF. The CDR3 DNA reads as TGCGCCAGCAGCTTCCAGGGCTCAAATGAAAAACTGTTTTTT.

V usage is TRBV15 and J usage is TRBJ1-1; D is possibly TRBD1 (5 bases). The CDR3 covers 17 residues. Germline lookup yields CDR1 LNHNV and CDR2 YYDKDF (reference sequence). V was trimmed by 0 bases and J by 4 bases, leaving 18 bases between them. The CDR3 loop is CATSRDRVRVHVTEAFF. The CDR3 DNA is TGTGCCACCAGCAGAGATAGGGTCAGGGTTCACGTCACTGAAGCTTTCTTT.

The V gene is TRBV6-5, the J gene TRBJ1-1; maybe TRBD1 (6 bases). Germline-derived CDR1 and CDR2 are MNHEY and SVGAGI. The CDR3 loop spans 12 amino acids. Trimming removed 8 bases from V and 5 bases from J, with 12 bases in between. For the CDR3, the DNA is TGTGCCAGCTACAGGGTAGGGACTGAAGCTTTCTTT. Its protein product is CASYRVGTEAFF.

The chain combines TRBV9 with TRBJ1-1; D ambiguous. V was shortened by 0 bases and J by 0 bases, with 9 bases between the two germline ends. Germline V lookup: CDR1 SGDLS, CDR2 YYNGEE. This CDR3 contains 15 residues. DNA of the CDR3: TGTGCCAGCAGCGTAGAGGCAGGCTTGAACACTGAAGCTTTCTTT. It yields the protein CASSVEAGLNTEAFF.

The chain employs TRBV11-3 and TRBJ2-6; D perhaps matches TRBD1 (6 bases). Trimming cost V 6 bases and J 0 bases, with 12 bases left between them. The CDR3 totals 16 residues. Germline values: CDR1 SGHNT, CDR2 YENEEA. Here the CDR3 DNA reads TGTGCCAGCAGTTATAGGGACAACTCTGGGGCCAACGTCCTGACTTTC. Its translation: CASSYRDNSGANVLTF.

The genes are TRBV18 and TRBJ2-3; 8 positions match TRBD2. This CDR3 has 15 amino acids. The germline CDR1 and CDR2 sequences are KGHSH and LQKENI. The trim removed 3 bases at V and 4 bases at J, leaving 6 bases unmatched. CDR3 bases: TGTGCCAGCTCACCTACCGGGACTAGAGCAGATACGCAGTATTTT. Translating gives CASSPTGTRADTQYF.

In regard to this clone: One junction end does not reproduce the germline sequence, and a read error may be involved. The chain recombines TRBV7-7 with TRBJ2-7, with TRBD2 matching over 12 bases. Germline V gene sequence: CDR1 SSHAT, CDR2 FNYEAQ (reference sequence). The CDR3 is made up of 17 amino acids. The CDR3 sequence: CASSLEPLAGGIHEQYF. The CDR3 DNA is TGTGCTAGCAGCTTAGAACCGCTAGCGGGAGGGATCCACGAGCAGTACTTC.

The chain joins TRBV7-9 to TRBJ1-5; D perhaps matches TRBD1 (5 bases). The CDR3 runs 15 residues. V shed 4 bases and J shed 3 bases, with 13 bases lying between them. The germline V gene encodes CDR1 SEHNR and CDR2 FQNEAQ (reference sequence). CDR3 region: CASSSSKGVNQPQHF. In DNA, the CDR3 is TGTGCCAGCAGCTCCTCTAAAGGGGTCAATCAGCCCCAGCATTTT.